This T cell receptor beta chain was sequenced during a study of radiotherapy plus CTLA-4 blockade in lung cancer. Study background: Disease control was seen in approximately 31% of patients, objective responses in 15% to 20%.

The study's findings and limits: It was early blood T cell clone dynamics, with interferon-beta, that reportedly best predicted response. Tumor-derived TCR clones expanded in blood after radiotherapy plus ipilimumab.

Patients with chemo-refractory metastatic non-small-cell lung cancer received focal radiation plus CTLA-4 blockade with ipilimumab. Germline loops: CDR1 SGHRS, CDR2 YFSETQ. V was clipped by 0 bases and J by 5 bases, with 9 bases between them. The CDR3 spans 15 residues. For this clone: Antigen: not known.

Measured with immunoSEQ multiplex PCR; TCRdb has only the in-frame clones, and not every one. The sample comprises roughly 78,000 clones, approximately 78% of which are singletons, and 7.1% rests with the top ten. The material was peripheral blood, obtained from a patient treated with radiotherapy plus ipilimumab. The TCR originated in a human donor with non-small cell lung cancer who had a complete response to radiotherapy plus ipilimumab. The chain combines TRBV5-1 with TRBJ1-6, with D possibly TRBD1 on 6 matching bases. The chain's CDR3 is CASSLETGDNSPLHF. The CDR3 nucleotides are TGCGCCAGCAGCTTGGAGACAGGAGATAATTCACCCCTCCACTTT.